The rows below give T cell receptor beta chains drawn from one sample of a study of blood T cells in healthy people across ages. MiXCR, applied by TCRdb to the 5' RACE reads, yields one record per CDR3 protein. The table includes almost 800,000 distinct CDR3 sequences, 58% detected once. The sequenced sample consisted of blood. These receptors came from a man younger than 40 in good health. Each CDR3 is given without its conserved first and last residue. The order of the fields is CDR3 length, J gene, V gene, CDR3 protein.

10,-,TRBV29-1,SGTGTGCEQY
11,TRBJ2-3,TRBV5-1,ASSTGAGDTQY
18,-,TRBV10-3,AISVNARHRGGAGGYEQY
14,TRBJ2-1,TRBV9,ASSVNLGRDGNEQF
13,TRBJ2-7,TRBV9,ASSASLSRTYEQY
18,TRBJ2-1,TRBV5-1,ASSLTLQTGQGRGWNEQF
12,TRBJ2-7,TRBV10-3,AIRTGFASYEQY
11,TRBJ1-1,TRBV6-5,ASSYDRATEAF
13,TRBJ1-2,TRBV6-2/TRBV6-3,ASSDPNNANYGYT
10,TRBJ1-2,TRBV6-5,ASSSPPGGYT
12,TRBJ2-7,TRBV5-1,ASSWTGPDYEQY
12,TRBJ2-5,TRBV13,ASSLGWARLEQY
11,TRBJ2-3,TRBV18,ASSLKQEGTQY
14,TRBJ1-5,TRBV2,ASSDYHTDSNQPQH
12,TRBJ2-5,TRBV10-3,AISESGNRETQY
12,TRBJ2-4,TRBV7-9,ASRRDTGLDIQY
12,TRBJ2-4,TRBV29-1,SVVISGAKNIQY
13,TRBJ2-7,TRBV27,ASSLRGRGYYEQY
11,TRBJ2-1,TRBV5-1,ASSWGEGHEQF
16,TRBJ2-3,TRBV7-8,ASSLVDGRGGITDTQY
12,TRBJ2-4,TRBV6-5,ASKEEGTKNIQY
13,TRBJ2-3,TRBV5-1,ASSLRLPNTDTQY
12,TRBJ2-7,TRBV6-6,ASRDSSGGYEQY
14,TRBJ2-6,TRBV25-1,ASAGTSISGANVLT
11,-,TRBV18,ASSPAASYEQY
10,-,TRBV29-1,SVVAATYEQY
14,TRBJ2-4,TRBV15,ATSSGTIGPKNIQY
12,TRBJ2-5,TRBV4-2,ASSQAERGETQY
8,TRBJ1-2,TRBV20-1,SARWWGYT
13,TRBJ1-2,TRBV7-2,ASIQSGRRLYGYT
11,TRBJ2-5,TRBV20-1,SAWDTLSNTQY
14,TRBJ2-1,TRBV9,ASSYVGLSDLNEQF
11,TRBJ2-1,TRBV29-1,SLGLAEANEQF
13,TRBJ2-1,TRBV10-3,AISGGLGSYNEQF
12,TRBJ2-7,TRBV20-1,SARAFRGNYEQY
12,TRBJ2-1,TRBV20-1,SARVRDPRNEQF